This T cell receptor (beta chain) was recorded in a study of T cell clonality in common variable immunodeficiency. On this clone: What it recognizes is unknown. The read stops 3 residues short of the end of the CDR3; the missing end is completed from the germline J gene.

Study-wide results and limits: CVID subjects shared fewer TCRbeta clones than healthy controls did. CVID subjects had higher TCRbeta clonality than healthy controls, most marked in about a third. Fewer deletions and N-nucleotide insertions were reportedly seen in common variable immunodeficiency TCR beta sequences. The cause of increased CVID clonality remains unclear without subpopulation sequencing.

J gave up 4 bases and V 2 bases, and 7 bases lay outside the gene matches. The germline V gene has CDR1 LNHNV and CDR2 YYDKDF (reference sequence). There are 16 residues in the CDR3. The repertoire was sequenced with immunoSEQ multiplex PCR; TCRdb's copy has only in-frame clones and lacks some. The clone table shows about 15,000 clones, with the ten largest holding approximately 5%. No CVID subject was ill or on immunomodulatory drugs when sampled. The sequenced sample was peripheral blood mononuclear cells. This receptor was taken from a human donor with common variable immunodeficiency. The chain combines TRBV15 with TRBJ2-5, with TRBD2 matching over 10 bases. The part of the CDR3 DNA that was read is TGTGCCACCAGCAGATCCAGACTAGCGGGCTTAGAGACC. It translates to CATSRSRLAGLET. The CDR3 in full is CATSRSRLAGLETQYF.